This T cell receptor (beta chain) was found in a study of T cell responses to AZD1222 COVID-19 vaccine. CDR3 length equals 14 residues. Per germline, CDR1 MNHNS and CDR2 SASEGT. The V end lost 0 bases, the J end lost 7 bases, and 7 bases lay between the germline ends. This clone appeared a single time. Produced via immunoSEQ multiplex PCR; TCRdb's table is partial and in-frame only. This table holds about 150,000 clones, over 75% found once. This clonotype was obtained from an adult in good health. Sample: peripheral blood, taken on day 0 of AZD1222 vaccination. The genes are TRBV6-1 and TRBJ1-6; D unclear. CDR3 nucleotide sequence: TGTGCCAGCAGTGAAGCGCTTCAAAATTCACCCCTCCACTTT. As protein: CASSEALQNSPLHF.